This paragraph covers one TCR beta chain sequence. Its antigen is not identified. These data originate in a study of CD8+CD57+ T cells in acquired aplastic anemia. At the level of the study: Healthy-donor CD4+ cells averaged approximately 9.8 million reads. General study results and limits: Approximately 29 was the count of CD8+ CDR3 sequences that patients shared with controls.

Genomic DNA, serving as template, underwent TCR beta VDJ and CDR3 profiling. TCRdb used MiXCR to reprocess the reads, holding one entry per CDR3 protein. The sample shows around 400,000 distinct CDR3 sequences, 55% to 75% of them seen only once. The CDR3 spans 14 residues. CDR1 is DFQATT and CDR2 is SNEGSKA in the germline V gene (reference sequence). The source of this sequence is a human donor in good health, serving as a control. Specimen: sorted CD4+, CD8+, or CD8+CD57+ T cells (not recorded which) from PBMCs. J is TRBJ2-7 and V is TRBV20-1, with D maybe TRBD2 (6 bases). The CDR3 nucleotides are TGCAGCGTTGCCGCAGGGACTGGGTTAGGCGAGCAGTACTTC. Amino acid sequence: CSVAAGTGLGEQYF.